This is a list of T cell receptor beta chains from one sample in a study of CD4 T cells in relation to SARS-CoV-2 and coronaviruses. For these TCRs, the target antigens are not known. Some clones are missing from TCRdb's copy, which holds only in-frame ones; the method was immunoSEQ multiplex PCR. The sample has around 18,000 clones, over 65% seen once; the top ten hold 30%. Material: CD4+ T cells from PBMCs, cultured in vitro. Source of these receptors: a human donor in good health. Both conserved end residues are part of each CDR3. Each record gives: V gene, J gene, clone size, D gene, CDR3 protein, CDR3 DNA. The D gene is left open where the match is weak. Some rows have no size entry. The others give once, few or many, or a class for an expanded clone.

TRBV4-1	TRBJ2-3	-	-	CASSQDPGEATDTQYF	TGCGCCAGCAGCCAAGATCCTGGGGAGGCCACAGATACGCAGTATTTT
TRBV6-5	TRBJ2-1	-	-	CASTEYWRDNEQFF	TGTGCCAGCACAGAGTACTGGAGGGACAATGAGCAGTTCTTC
TRBV15	TRBJ1-1	once	TRBD1	CATSRDRTGGEAFF	TGTGCCACCAGCAGAGACCGGACAGGGGGAGAAGCTTTCTTT
TRBV12-3/TRBV12-4	TRBJ2-1	-	-	CASSLNSYNEQFF	TGTGCCAGCAGTTTGAACAGCTACAATGAGCAGTTCTTC
TRBV2	TRBJ1-3	-	-	CASSVGLIHTIYF	TGTGCCAGCAGTGTAGGTCTGATACACACCATATATTTT
TRBV7-2	TRBJ2-1	-	TRBD2	CASSTGTSGTHNEQFF	TGTGCCAGCAGCACTGGGACTAGCGGGACCCACAATGAGCAGTTCTTC
TRBV30	TRBJ1-6	once	-	CARRRGNSPLHF	TGTGCCCGCAGGAGAGGCAATTCACCCCTCCACTTT
TRBV12-3/TRBV12-4	TRBJ1-1	-	-	CASSLGTGEAFF	TGTGCCAGCAGCCTCGGGACGGGTGAGGCTTTCTTT
TRBV24-1	TRBJ2-5	-	TRBD2	CATSDSGLAGAQETQYF	TGTGCCACCAGTGATTCGGGACTAGCGGGAGCCCAAGAGACCCAGTACTTC
TRBV19	TRBJ2-3	-	TRBD1	CASSIGGTGASDTQYF	TGTGCCAGTAGTATAGGTGGGACAGGGGCGTCGGATACGCAGTATTTT
TRBV24-1	TRBJ2-1	-	-	CATSDPFFNEQFF	TGTGCCACCAGTGATCCCTTTTTCAATGAGCAGTTCTTC
TRBV15	TRBJ1-1	-	-	CATSRGVDVGGHAEAFF	TGTGCCACCAGCAGAGGAGTCGACGTCGGGGGGCACGCTGAAGCTTTCTTT
TRBV2	TRBJ1-5	-	-	CASSLQGEQPQHF	TGTGCCAGCAGTCTCCAGGGTGAACAGCCCCAGCATTTT
TRBV30	TRBJ1-2	-	TRBD1	CAWSSDRGDNGYTF	TGTGCCTGGAGTTCAGACAGGGGTGACAATGGCTACACCTTC
TRBV19	TRBJ2-5	-	-	CASSIGTSAQETQYF	TGTGCCAGTAGTATAGGAACCTCGGCCCAAGAGACCCAGTACTTC
TRBV4-1	TRBJ1-2	-	TRBD1	CASSNDRDSLYGYTF	TGCGCCAGCAGCAACGACCGGGACAGCCTCTATGGCTACACCTTC
TRBV5-1	TRBJ2-1	-	TRBD2	CASSLLAANSYNEQFF	TGCGCCAGCAGCTTACTAGCGGCGAACTCCTACAATGAGCAGTTCTTC
TRBV7-3	TRBJ2-1	-	-	CASSLRPVTYNEQFF	TGTGCCAGCAGCTTAAGACCGGTAACGTACAATGAGCAGTTCTTC
TRBV10-3	TRBJ2-3	once	TRBD2	CAIGTSGRSPDTQYF	TGTGCCATAGGGACTAGCGGGAGGAGCCCAGATACGCAGTATTTT
TRBV2	TRBJ1-2	-	TRBD1	CASSGQGAGYGYTF	TGTGCCAGCAGCGGACAGGGGGCTGGTTATGGCTACACCTTC